These 26 T cell receptor beta chains were sequenced from one sample in a study of early T cells in non-severe SARS-CoV-2 infection. TCRdb independently ran MiXCR on the 5' RACE reads; one entry per CDR3 protein. The sample contains under 85,000 distinct CDR3 sequences, about 13% of which appear only once. The sequenced sample was whole blood. The receptors were sampled from an adult who was a healthcare worker with PCR-confirmed SARS-CoV-2 infection or an uninfected control (not recorded which).

This clonotype was seen a handful of times. The chain employs TRBV29-1 and TRBJ2-1; 14 positions agree with TRBD2. V lost 6 bases to trimming and J lost 6 bases; unmatched junction nucleotides: 4. The CDR3 contains 14 residues. Germline V gene lookup returns CDR1 SQVTM and CDR2 ANQGSEA. This CDR3 reads CSVAGLAGVNEQFF. In nucleotides, the CDR3 is TGCAGCGTGGCGGGACTAGCGGGAGTCAATGAGCAGTTCTTC.

V and J are TRBV7-9 and TRBJ2-7, with D maybe TRBD2 (5 bases). The germline CDR1 and CDR2 sequences are SEHNR and FQNEAQ (reference sequence). Trimming left V 7 bases short and J 0 bases short, with 10 bases between. This CDR3 comprises 13 residues. CDR3 in amino acids: CASTHEGSYEQYF. The CDR3 DNA follows: TGTGCCAGCACCCACGAGGGCTCCTACGAGCAGTACTTC.

This clonotype has a count of ten or more. The rearrangement links TRBV20-1 to TRBJ1-2, with TRBD1 as a possible D gene (6 bases). Trimming stripped 5 bases from V and 0 bases from J, with 10 bases between. The CDR3 sequence is 13 residues long. Looked up from germline, CDR1 is DFQATT and CDR2 is SNEGSKA (reference sequence). The CDR3 spells CSAHREANYGYTF. CDR3 in DNA: TGCAGTGCTCACAGGGAAGCTAACTATGGCTACACCTTC.

V gene TRBV11-2 combines with J gene TRBJ1-2; a weak D match, TRBD1 (5 bases). V was clipped by 1 base and J by 8 bases, with 11 bases between them. The CDR3 has 13 residues. The V gene's germline CDR1 is SGHAT and CDR2 FQNNGV. The CDR3 region is CASSLAGREGYTF. In DNA form, the CDR3 reads TGTGCCAGCAGCTTAGCGGGGCGCGAAGGCTACACCTTC.

Turning to this clonotype: At one end, the junction sequence differs from germline, possibly due to a read error. This chain joins TRBV4-3 and TRBJ2-6; D may be TRBD2 (5 bases). The CDR3 consists of 16 residues. Germline CDR1 is LGHNA and CDR2 is YSLEER. CDR3 nucleotides: TGCGCCAGCAGTCAAGAGGGTGTCTCTGGGGCCAACGTCCTGACTTTC. This gives the protein CASSQEGVSGANVLTF.

This clonotype was found many times. The chain uses TRBV24-1 and TRBJ1-1; TRBD1 matches 7 bases. This CDR3 region has 12 residues. The J segment lost 8 bases and the V segment lost 3 bases, leaving 2 bases of the junction unmatched. Germline V gene data show CDR1 as KGHDR and CDR2 as SFDVKD. The CDR3 bases are TGTGCCACCAGTGATCAGGACAGGGAAGCTTTCTTT. The encoded protein is CATSDQDREAFF.

This clonotype was detected many times. This chain uses TRBV7-9 with TRBJ1-3; D might be TRBD1 (5 bases). Germline values: CDR1 SEHNR, CDR2 FQNEAQ (reference sequence). The CDR3 has 16 residues. The V gene lost 3 bases and the J gene lost 0 bases, with 12 bases spanning the gap. CDR3 region: CASSFSRDVSGNTIYF. CDR3 DNA: TGTGCCAGCAGCTTTTCTAGGGACGTCTCTGGAAACACCATATATTTT.

This clonotype was counted ten times or more. The rearrangement uses TRBV12-3 or TRBV12-4 and TRBJ2-1; tentatively, D is TRBD1 (6 bases). V lost 2 bases and J lost 5, with 13 bases in between. The CDR3 extends over 15 amino acids. The chain's CDR3 is CASSLFVRGDNEQFF. The CDR3, as DNA: TGTGCCAGCAGTTTATTCGTCAGGGGTGACAATGAGCAGTTCTTC.

This clonotype was counted at least ten times. V is TRBV7-9 and J is TRBJ2-5, with a tentative D call TRBD1 (5 bases). V lost 1 base to trimming and J lost 1 base, with 16 bases between them. This CDR3 spans 17 amino acids. Per germline, CDR1 SEHNR and CDR2 FQNEAQ (reference sequence). The CDR3 sequence: CASSLVSPTDLQETQYF. In DNA, the CDR3 is TGTGCCAGCAGCTTAGTGTCACCGACAGATCTCCAAGAGACCCAGTACTTC.

This clonotype was picked up many times. V gene TRBV20-1 combines with J gene TRBJ2-7, with D perhaps matching TRBD1 or TRBD2 (7 bases each). CDR1 is DFQATT and CDR2 is SNEGSKA in the germline V gene (reference sequence). The CDR3 length is 15 residues. V lost 5 bases to trimming and J lost 2 bases, with 19 bases between them. The CDR3 here is CSAGGSTGRAYEQYF. The CDR3 DNA reads as TGCAGTGCTGGAGGGTCGACAGGGAGGGCCTACGAGCAGTACTTC.

Only a few counts were recorded for this clonotype. This chain connects TRBV5-1 to TRBJ2-1; 14 positions match TRBD2. The V and J ends lost 0 bases and 8 bases, in that order; junction bases with no gene match: 4. CDR1 SGHRS and CDR2 YFSETQ come from the germline V gene. The CDR3 is 16 amino acids. The chain's CDR3 is CASSLGTSGRIDEQFF. The CDR3 DNA reads TGCGCCAGCAGCTTGGGGACTAGCGGGAGGATCGATGAGCAGTTCTTC. Looking up the rest from reference TRBV5-1 and TRBJ2-1 gives the full variable domain: KAGVTQTPRYLIKTRGQQVTLSCSPISGHRSVSWYQQTPGQGLQFLFEYFSETQRNKGNFPGRFSGRQFSNSRSEMNVSTLELGDSALYLCASSLGTSGRIDEQFFGPGTRLTVL.

This clonotype was picked up a small number of times. This chain connects TRBV6-1 to TRBJ2-7, with 11 bases identical to TRBD2. The junction had 9 bases not matched to a gene; V was cut back by 7 bases and J by 4 bases. This CDR3 comprises 15 residues. Per the germline V gene, CDR1 is MNHNS and CDR2 is SASEGT. CDR3 nucleotides: TGTGCCAGCATTCCACTAGCGGGAGAAAGGTACGAGCAGTACTTC. This encodes CASIPLAGERYEQYF.

The CDR3 DNA sequence: TGTGCCAGCAGCTCGATGCCCGGGACAGGGGACAATGAGCAGTTCTTC. Translated: CASSSMPGTGDNEQFF. This chain connects TRBV7-2 to TRBJ2-1, with 10 bases fitting TRBD1. CDR3 length: 16 residues. V lost 4 bases and J lost 5; bases outside the gene matches: 8. The germline V gene has CDR1 SGHTA and CDR2 FQGNSA.

This clonotype was seen more than once but under ten times. CDR3 in amino acids: CASSRLAGGDTGELFF. For the CDR3, the DNA is TGCGCCAGCAGCCGTCTAGCGGGAGGAGACACCGGGGAGCTGTTTTTT. The chain recombines TRBV4-3 with TRBJ2-2; 11 bases are a match to TRBD2. With 4 bases clipped from V and 3 bases from J, the junction kept 4 bases outside the gene matches. Germline V gene lookup returns CDR1 LGHNA and CDR2 YSLEER. The CDR3 has 16 amino acids.

This clonotype was observed many times. The chain is built from TRBV6-1 and TRBJ1-5; tentative D call: TRBD1 (5 bases). V shed 1 base and J shed 5 bases, with 9 bases lying between them. From germline, CDR1 is MNHNS and CDR2 SASEGT. The CDR3 runs to 14 residues. This CDR3 is CASSEVRGDQPQHF. DNA for the CDR3: TGTGCCAGCAGTGAAGTTAGGGGAGATCAGCCCCAGCATTTT.

This clonotype was counted ten times or more. The CDR3 DNA sequence: TGTGCCAGCAGCTTAGAACGATTTTCTTTCGAGGGCACCGGGGAGCTGTTTTTT. This gives the protein CASSLERFSFEGTGELFF. The V and J genes are TRBV7-8 and TRBJ2-2, with D possibly TRBD2 on 5 matching bases. The germline V gene encodes CDR1 SGHVS and CDR2 FQNEAQ. The CDR3 runs to 18 residues. V was pared by 1 base and J by 4 bases, with 19 bases between.

This clonotype was observed a handful of times. This chain uses TRBV20-1 with TRBJ1-1, with TRBD1 matching 7 bases. V lost 2 bases and J lost 0; bases outside the gene matches: 3. The CDR3 has 14 residues. CDR1 is DFQATT, CDR2 SNEGSKA, per germline (reference sequence). This CDR3 reads CSARKGQMNTEAFF. The CDR3 nucleotides read TGCAGTGCTAGAAAGGGACAGATGAACACTGAAGCTTTCTTT.

The gene calls are TRBV5-6 and TRBJ1-2; 8 nucleotides match TRBD1. CDR3 size: 13 residues. V was clipped by 3 bases and J by 9 bases; unmatched bases: 7. Germline CDR1 is SGHDT and CDR2 is YYEEEE. The CDR3 sequence: CASSSRGLFSYTF. The CDR3, as DNA: TGTGCCAGCAGCTCCAGGGGGCTCTTCAGCTACACCTTC.

This clonotype was counted ten times or more. The V call is TRBV10-3, the J call TRBJ2-3, with TRBD2 matching 10 bases. The CDR3 covers 15 residues. Germline trimming cut 3 bases from V and 7 bases from J; bases unmatched to any gene: 7. Germline V gene sequence: CDR1 ENHRY, CDR2 SYGVKD. The CDR3 bases are TGTGCCATCAGTGAATCTAGCGGGGGTGTAAATACGCAGTATTTT. Encoded protein: CAISESSGGVNTQYF.

V gene TRBV11-2 combines with J gene TRBJ1-6, with 7 bases matching TRBD1. The germline CDR1 and CDR2 sequences are SGHAT and FQNNGV. The CDR3 spans 15 residues. J gave up 9 bases and V 1 base, and 6 bases lay outside the gene matches. This CDR3 is CASSLGQGLSSPLHF. CDR3 in DNA: TGTGCCAGCAGCTTAGGACAGGGATTGAGTTCACCCCTCCACTTT. The complete variable domain, with remaining parts taken from reference TRBV11-2 and TRBJ1-6, reads EAGVAQSPRYKIIEKRQSVAFWCNPISGHATLYWYQQILGQGPKLLIQFQNNGVVDDSQLPKDRFSAERLKGVDSTLKIQPAKLEDSAVYLCASSLGQGLSSPLHFGNGTRLTVT.

The V gene is TRBV7-9, the J gene TRBJ1-1, with D tentatively TRBD1 (5 bases). The V gene's germline CDR1 is SEHNR and CDR2 FQNEAQ (reference sequence). The germline V and J ends were trimmed by 5 bases and 8 bases, with 24 bases remaining between them. The CDR3 runs 16 residues. CDR3 coding DNA: TGTGCCAGCAGCATAGAAAACCCGCAGACAGAAATCGAAGCTTTCTTT. This sequence encodes CASSIENPQTEIEAFF.

A few counts support this clonotype. The J gene is TRBJ2-3, the V gene TRBV18; D might be TRBD1 (5 bases). This CDR3 has 14 amino acids. Germline V CDR1 and CDR2: KGHSH, LQKENI. Trimming stripped 2 bases from V and 6 bases from J, with 12 bases between. This chain's CDR3 is CASSPDRLADTQYF. The CDR3 coding sequence is TGTGCCAGCTCACCAGACAGACTGGCGGATACGCAGTATTTT.

This clonotype has a handful of counts. The rearrangement links TRBV12-3 or TRBV12-4 to TRBJ2-2; D possibly corresponds to TRBD2 (6 bases). The CDR3 runs 16 residues. The V end lost 2 bases, the J end lost 3 bases, and 13 bases lay between the germline ends. CDR3 loop: CASSLLELAHTGELFF. In DNA, the CDR3 is TGTGCCAGCAGTTTATTGGAACTAGCCCACACCGGGGAGCTGTTTTTT.

This chain connects TRBV5-1 to TRBJ1-5; D is unclear. This CDR3 is built from 14 residues. With 0 bases removed from V and 4 bases from J, the gap between germline ends came to 8 bases. Germline-derived CDR1 and CDR2 are SGHRS and YFSETQ. The CDR3 region is CASSLEGANQPQHF. The CDR3 nucleotides are TGCGCCAGCAGCTTGGAAGGAGCGAATCAGCCCCAGCATTTT.

This clonotype was seen a few times. The rearrangement links TRBV5-1 to TRBJ2-1, with 8 bases matching TRBD1. The CDR3 has 16 amino acids. V was pared by 3 bases and J by 6 bases, with 11 bases of the junction left unmatched. Germline lookup yields CDR1 SGHRS and CDR2 YFSETQ. CDR3 nucleotide sequence: TGCGCCAGCAGCTACCTGACAGGGGATGGGAGCAATGAGCAGTTCTTC. Protein: CASSYLTGDGSNEQFF.

The genes are TRBV30 and TRBJ2-2; TRBD1 is a possible D gene (6 bases). V was shortened by 3 bases and J by 4 bases, with 12 bases between the two germline ends. Germline CDR1 GTSNPN, CDR2 SVGIG (reference sequence). The CDR3 runs 14 residues. CDR3 amino acids: CAWRGTGTTGELFF. The CDR3 coding sequence is TGTGCCTGGAGGGGCACAGGGACCACCGGGGAGCTGTTTTTT.